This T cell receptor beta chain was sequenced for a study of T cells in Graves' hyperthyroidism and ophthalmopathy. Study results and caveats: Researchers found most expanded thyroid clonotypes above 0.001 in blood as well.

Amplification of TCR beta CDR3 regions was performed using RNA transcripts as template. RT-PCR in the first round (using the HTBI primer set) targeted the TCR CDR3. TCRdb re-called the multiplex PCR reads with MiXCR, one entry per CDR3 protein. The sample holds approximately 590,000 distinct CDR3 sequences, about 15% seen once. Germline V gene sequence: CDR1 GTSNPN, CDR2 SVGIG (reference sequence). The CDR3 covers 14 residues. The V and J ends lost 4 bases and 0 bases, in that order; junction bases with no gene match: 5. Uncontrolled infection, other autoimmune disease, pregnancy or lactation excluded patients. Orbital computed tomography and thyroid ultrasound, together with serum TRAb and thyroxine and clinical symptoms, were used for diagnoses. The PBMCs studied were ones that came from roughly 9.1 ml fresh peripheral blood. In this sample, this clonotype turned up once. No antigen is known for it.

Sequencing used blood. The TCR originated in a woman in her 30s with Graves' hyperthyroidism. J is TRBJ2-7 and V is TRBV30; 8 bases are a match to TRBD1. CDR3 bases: TGTGCCTGGACCGGGACAGGAGCCTCCTACGAGCAGTACTTC. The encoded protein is CAWTGTGASYEQYF.